The present TCR beta chain was sequenced within a study of blood T cell repertoires in COVID-19. Turning to the study itself: The origin of the acute and convalescent COVID-19 samples was the United States, Italy and Spain. T cells, B-cell-depleted T cells, or PBMCs supplied cDNA or gDNA.

The CDR3 is 13 amino acids. V lost 3 bases to trimming and J lost 11 bases; unmatched junction nucleotides: 8. Looked up from germline, CDR1 is SNHLY and CDR2 is FYNNEI. Authors' data handling: Nucleated cell counts were estimated from reference gene primer amplification. Method: immunoSEQ multiplex PCR; TCRdb's copy keeps in-frame clones and lacks some. The V and J calls and clone size come from that table; D and trimming were worked out from the DNA. In the table there are tens of thousands of clones, 85% of which are singletons. The source is a woman in her seventies with acute or convalescent COVID-19. The J gene is TRBJ1-1, the V gene TRBV2; 8 bases are shared with TRBD1. Sequenced material: peripheral blood. CDR3: CASSDPRTGLAFF. The CDR3 DNA reads as TGTGCCAGCAGTGACCCTCGGACAGGGCTGGCTTTCTTT.